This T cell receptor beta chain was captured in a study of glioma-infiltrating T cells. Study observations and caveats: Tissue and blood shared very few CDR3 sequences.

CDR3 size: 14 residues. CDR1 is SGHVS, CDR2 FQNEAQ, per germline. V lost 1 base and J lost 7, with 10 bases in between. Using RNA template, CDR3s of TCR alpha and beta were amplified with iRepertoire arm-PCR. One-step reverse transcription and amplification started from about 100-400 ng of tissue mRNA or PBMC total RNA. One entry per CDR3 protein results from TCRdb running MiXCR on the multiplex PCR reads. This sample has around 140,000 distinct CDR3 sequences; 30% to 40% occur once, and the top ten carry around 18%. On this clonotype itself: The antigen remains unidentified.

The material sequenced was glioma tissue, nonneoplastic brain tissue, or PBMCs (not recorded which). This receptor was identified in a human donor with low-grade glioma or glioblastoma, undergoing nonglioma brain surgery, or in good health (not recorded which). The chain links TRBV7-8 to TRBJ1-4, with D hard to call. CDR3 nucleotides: TGTGCCAGCAGCTTAGATTTGAGGAGTGAAAAACTGTTTTTT. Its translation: CASSLDLRSEKLFF.